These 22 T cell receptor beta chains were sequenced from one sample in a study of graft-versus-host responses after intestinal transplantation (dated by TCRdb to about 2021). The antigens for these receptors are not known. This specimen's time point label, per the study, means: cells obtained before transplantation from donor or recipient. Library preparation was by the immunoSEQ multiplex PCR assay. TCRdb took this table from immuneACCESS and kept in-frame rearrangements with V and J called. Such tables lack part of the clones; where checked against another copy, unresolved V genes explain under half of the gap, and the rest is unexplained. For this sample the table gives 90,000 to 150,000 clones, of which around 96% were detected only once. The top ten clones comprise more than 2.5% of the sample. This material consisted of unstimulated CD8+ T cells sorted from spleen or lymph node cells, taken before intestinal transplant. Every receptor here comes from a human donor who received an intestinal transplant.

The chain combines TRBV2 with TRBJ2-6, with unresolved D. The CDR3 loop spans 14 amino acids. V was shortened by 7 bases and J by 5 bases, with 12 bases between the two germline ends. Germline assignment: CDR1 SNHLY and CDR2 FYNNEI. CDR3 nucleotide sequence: TGTGCCAGCACGATACAAAGTCGGGCCAACGTCCTGACTTTC. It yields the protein CASTIQSRANVLTF.

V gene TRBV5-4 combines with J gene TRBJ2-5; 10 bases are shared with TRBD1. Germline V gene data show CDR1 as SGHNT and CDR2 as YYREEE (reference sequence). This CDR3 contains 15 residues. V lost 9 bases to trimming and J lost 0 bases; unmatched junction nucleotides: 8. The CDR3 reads CATWDRGSHQETQYF. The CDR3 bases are TGTGCCACCTGGGACAGGGGTTCGCACCAAGAGACCCAGTACTTC.

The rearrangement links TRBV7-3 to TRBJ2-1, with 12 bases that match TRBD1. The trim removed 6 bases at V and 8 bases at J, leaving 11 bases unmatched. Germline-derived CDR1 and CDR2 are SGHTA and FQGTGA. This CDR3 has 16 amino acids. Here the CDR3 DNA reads TGTGCCAGCAGTTCCGGGACAGGGGGCCCCTTGGATGAGCAGTTCTTC. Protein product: CASSSGTGGPLDEQFF.

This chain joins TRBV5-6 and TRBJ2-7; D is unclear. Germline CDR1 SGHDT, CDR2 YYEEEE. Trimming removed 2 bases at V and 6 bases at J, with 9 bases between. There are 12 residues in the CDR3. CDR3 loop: CASSLNPGEQYF. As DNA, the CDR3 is TGTGCCAGCAGCTTAAACCCGGGCGAGCAGTACTTC.

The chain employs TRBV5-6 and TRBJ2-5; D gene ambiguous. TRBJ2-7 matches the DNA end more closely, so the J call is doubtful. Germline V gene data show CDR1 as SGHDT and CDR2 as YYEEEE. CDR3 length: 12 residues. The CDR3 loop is CASSLNPGEQYF. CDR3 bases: TGTGCCAGCAGCTTAAACCCGGGCGAGCAGTACTTC.

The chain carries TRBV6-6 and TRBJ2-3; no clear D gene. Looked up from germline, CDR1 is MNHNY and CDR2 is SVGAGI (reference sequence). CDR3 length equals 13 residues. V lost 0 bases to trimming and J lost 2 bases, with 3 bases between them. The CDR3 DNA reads TGTGCCAGCAGTTACTCGACCACAGATACGCAGTATTTT. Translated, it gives CASSYSTTDTQYF.

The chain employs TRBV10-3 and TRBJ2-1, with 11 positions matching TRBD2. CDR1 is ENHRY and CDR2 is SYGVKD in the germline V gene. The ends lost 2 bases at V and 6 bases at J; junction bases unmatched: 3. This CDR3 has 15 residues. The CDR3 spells CAISETTSGSNEQFF. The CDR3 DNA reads TGTGCCATCAGTGAGACTACTAGCGGGAGCAATGAGCAGTTCTTC.

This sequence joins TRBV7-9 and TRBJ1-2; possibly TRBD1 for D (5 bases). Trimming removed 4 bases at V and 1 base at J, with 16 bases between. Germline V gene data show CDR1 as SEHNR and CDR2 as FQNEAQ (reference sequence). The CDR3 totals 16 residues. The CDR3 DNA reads TGTGCCAGCAGCTCCAACCCCAGGGTGTTTAACTATGGCTACACCTTC. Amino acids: CASSSNPRVFNYGYTF.

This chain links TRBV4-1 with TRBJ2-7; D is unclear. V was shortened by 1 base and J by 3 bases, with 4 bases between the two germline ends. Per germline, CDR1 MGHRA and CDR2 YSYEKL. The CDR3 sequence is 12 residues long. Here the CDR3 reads CASSQGRYEQYF. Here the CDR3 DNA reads TGCGCCAGCAGCCAAGGACGCTACGAGCAGTACTTC.

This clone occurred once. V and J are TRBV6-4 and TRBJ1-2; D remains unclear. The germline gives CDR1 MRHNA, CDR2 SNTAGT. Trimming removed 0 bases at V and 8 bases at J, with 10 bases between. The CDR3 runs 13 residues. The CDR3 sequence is CASSDSGSGGYTF. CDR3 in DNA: TGTGCCAGCAGTGACTCCGGGTCAGGAGGCTACACCTTC.

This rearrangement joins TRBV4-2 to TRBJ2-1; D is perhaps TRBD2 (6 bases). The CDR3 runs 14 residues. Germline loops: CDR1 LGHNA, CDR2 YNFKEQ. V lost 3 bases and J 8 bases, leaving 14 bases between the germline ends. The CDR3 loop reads CASSQLASRDEQFF. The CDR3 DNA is TGTGCCAGCAGCCAGCTAGCGTCCCGGGATGAGCAGTTCTTC.

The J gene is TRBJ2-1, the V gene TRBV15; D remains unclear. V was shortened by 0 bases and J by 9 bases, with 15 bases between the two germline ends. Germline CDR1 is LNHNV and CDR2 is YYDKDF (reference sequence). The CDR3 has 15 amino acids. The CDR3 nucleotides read TGTGCCACCAGCAGAGAGGGCTCCCCAGAGGTTGAGCAGTTCTTC. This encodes CATSREGSPEVEQFF.

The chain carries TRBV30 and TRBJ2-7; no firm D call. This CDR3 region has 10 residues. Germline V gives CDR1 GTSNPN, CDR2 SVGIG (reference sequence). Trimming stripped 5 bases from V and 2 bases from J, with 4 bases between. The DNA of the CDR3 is TGTGCCTGGGGGGCCTACGAGCAGTACTTC. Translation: CAWGAYEQYF.

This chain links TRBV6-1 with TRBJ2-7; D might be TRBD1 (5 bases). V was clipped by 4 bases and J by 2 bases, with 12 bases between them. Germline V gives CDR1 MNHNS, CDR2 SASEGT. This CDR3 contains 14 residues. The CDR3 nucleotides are TGTGCCAGCAGTGTCAGGGATGCCACCTACGAGCAGTACTTC. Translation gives CASSVRDATYEQYF.

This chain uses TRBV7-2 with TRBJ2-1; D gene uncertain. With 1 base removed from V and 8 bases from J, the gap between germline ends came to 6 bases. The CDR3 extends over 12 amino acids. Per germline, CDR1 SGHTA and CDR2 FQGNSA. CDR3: CASSLVFHEQFF. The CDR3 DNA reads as TGTGCCAGCAGCTTAGTTTTCCATGAGCAGTTCTTC.

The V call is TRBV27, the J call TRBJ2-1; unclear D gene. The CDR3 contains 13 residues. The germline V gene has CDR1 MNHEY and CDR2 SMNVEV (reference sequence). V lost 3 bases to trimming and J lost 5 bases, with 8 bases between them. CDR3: CASSLLLNNEQFF. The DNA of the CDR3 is TGTGCCAGCAGTTTGTTACTCAACAATGAGCAGTTCTTC.

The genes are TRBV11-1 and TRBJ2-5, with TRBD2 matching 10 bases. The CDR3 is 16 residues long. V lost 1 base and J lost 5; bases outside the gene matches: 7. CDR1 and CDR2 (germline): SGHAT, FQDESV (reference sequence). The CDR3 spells CASSLVPSGSGETQYF. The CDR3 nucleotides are TGTGCCAGCAGCTTAGTCCCTAGCGGGAGTGGGGAGACCCAGTACTTC.

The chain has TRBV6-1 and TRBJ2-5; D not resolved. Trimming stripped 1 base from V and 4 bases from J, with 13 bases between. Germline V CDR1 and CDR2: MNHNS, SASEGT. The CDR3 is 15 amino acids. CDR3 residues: CASSEVGRPSETQYF. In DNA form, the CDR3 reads TGTGCCAGCAGTGAAGTTGGCAGGCCATCAGAGACCCAGTACTTC.

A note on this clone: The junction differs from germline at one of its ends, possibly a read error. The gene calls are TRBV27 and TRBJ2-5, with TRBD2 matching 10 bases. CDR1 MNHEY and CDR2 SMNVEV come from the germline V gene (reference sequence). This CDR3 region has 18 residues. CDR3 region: CASGFFPGQREGVETQYF. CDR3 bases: TGTGCCAGCGGTTTTTTCCCTGGCCAGCGGGAGGGCGTCGAGACCCAGTACTTC.

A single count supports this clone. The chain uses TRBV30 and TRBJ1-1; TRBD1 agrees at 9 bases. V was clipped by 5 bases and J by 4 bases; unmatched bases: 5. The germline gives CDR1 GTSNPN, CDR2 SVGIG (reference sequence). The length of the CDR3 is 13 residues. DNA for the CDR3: TGTGCCTGGGCGACAGGGGGAGTCACTGAAGCTTTCTTT. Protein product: CAWATGGVTEAFF.

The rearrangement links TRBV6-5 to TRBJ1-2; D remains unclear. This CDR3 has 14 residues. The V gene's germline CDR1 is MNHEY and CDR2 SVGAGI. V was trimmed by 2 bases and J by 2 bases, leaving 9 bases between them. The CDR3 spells CASSYNLRNYGYTF. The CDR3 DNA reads TGTGCCAGCAGTTACAATCTGCGGAACTATGGCTACACCTTC.

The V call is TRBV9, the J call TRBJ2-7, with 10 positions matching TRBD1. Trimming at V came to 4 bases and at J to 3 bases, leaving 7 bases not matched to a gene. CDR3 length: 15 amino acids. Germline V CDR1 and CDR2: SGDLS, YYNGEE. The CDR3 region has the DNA TGTGCCAGCAGCCCCCGACAGGGGGCCTTCTACGAGCAGTACTTC. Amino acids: CASSPRQGAFYEQYF.